These T cell receptor beta chains were read from a single sample in a study of Ad26.COV2.S vaccination and SARS-CoV-2 variants. Sequencing used immunoSEQ multiplex PCR; TCRdb keeps in-frame clones, though not all of them. The data show approximately 300,000 clones, just under 85% seen once. The sequencing here drew on peripheral blood, taken in a trial of Ad26.COV2.S vaccine versus placebo. The receptors were gathered from a person aged 18-60 years who received the Ad26.COV2.S COVID-19 vaccine or a placebo. Both conserved end residues are part of each CDR3. A D gene is named only where the DNA matches it firmly. Clone sizes are given selectively: once, few, many, or a class where the clone is expanded.

j_gene	v_gene	d_gene	abundance	CDR3aa	CDR3nt
TRBJ2-1	TRBV30	-	-	CAWTPPGARGEQFF	TGTGCCTGGACTCCCCCCGGGGCGCGAGGTGAGCAGTTCTTC
TRBJ2-5	TRBV2	-	few	CASSYQETQYF	TGTGCCAGCAGTTACCAAGAGACCCAGTACTTC
TRBJ2-2	TRBV28	TRBD1	once	CASKRQGYAGELFF	TGTGCCAGCAAACGACAGGGGTATGCCGGGGAGCTGTTTTTT
TRBJ2-1	TRBV11-3	TRBD1	-	CASSRDRGRENEQFF	TGTGCCAGCAGTCGAGACAGGGGGCGCGAAAATGAGCAGTTCTTC
TRBJ1-1	TRBV7-9	-	-	CASSLQGTMNTEAFF	TGTGCCAGCAGCTTACAGGGGACTATGAACACTGAAGCTTTCTTT
TRBJ2-7	TRBV27	-	-	CASRTRDKSYEQYF	TGTGCCAGCAGGACCCGGGACAAGTCCTACGAGCAGTACTTC
TRBJ2-3	TRBV4-1	-	-	CASSQVGGGDTQYF	TGCGCCAGCAGCCAAGTTGGAGGCGGAGATACGCAGTATTTT
TRBJ1-6	TRBV27	-	-	CASSPTYSRNSPLHF	TGTGCCAGCAGTCCGACTTACAGTCGGAATTCACCCCTCCACTTT
TRBJ2-1	TRBV7-2	TRBD1	-	CASSSRQGMANEQFF	TGTGCCAGCAGCTCCCGACAGGGAATGGCCAATGAGCAGTTCTTC
TRBJ2-7	TRBV6-5	TRBD1	-	CASKRTGRYEQYF	TGTGCCAGCAAGAGGACAGGGCGCTACGAGCAGTACTTC
TRBJ1-5	TRBV7-8	-	-	CASSLVSSGQGWDNQPQHF	TGTGCCAGCAGCTTAGTTTCAAGTGGGCAGGGATGGGACAATCAGCCCCAGCATTTT
TRBJ2-7	TRBV29-1	-	once	CSVREYSYEQYF	TGCAGCGTTCGGGAATATAGTTACGAGCAGTACTTC
TRBJ1-1	TRBV2	-	-	CASSGFPGGSAEAFF	TGTGCCAGCAGTGGCTTCCCCGGAGGAAGTGCTGAAGCTTTCTTT
TRBJ2-7	TRBV7-2	-	few	CASSLGRQSKQYF	TGTGCCAGCAGCTTAGGCAGGCAGTCTAAGCAGTACTTC
TRBJ1-6	TRBV7-2	-	-	CASSLEGDRVLHF	TGTGCCAGCAGCTTAGAGGGAGATCGAGTACTCCACTTT
TRBJ1-5	TRBV20-1	-	few	CSASMGGNQPQHF	TGCAGTGCTAGTATGGGGGGCAATCAGCCCCAGCATTTT
TRBJ1-1	TRBV19	-	-	CASSIASEAFF	TGTGCCAGTAGTATAGCGTCTGAAGCTTTCTTT
TRBJ2-1	TRBV18	TRBD2	once	CASSPGTSGGRNEQFF	TGTGCCAGCTCACCAGGGACTAGCGGGGGGAGGAATGAGCAGTTCTTC
TRBJ2-7	TRBV10-2	-	-	CASRRFSPPFEQYF	TGCGCCAGTCGCAGATTTTCCCCCCCTTTTGAGCAGTACTTC
TRBJ1-3	TRBV3-1/TRBV3-2	-	-	CASSQDHKTLGNTIYF	TGTGCCAGCAGCCAAGATCACAAAACACTTGGAAACACCATATATTTT
TRBJ2-6	TRBV2	-	-	CASSDDFSGANVLTF	TGTGCCAGCAGTGATGATTTCTCTGGGGCCAACGTCCTGACTTTC
TRBJ1-5	TRBV6-4	TRBD1	few	CASSPGQQGKNQPQHF	TGTGCCAGCAGCCCGGGACAACAGGGGAAGAATCAGCCCCAGCATTTT
TRBJ1-2	TRBV6-5	-	-	CASSSRGGGEGYTF	TGTGCCAGCAGTTCCCGGGGAGGGGGAGAAGGCTACACCTTC
TRBJ1-4	TRBV13	-	-	CASSSLGTATNEKLFF	TGTGCCAGCAGCTCCCTAGGGACGGCAACTAATGAAAAACTGTTTTTT
TRBJ1-1	TRBV5-1	-	many	CASSLRWDTEAFF	TGCGCCAGCAGCTTGAGATGGGACACTGAAGCTTTCTTT
TRBJ2-1	TRBV18	TRBD2	-	CASSETSSGSYYNEQFF	TGTGCCAGCTCAGAGACTAGCTCGGGGAGCTATTACAATGAGCAGTTCTTC
TRBJ2-3	TRBV5-5	-	-	CASSLVPTPSTDTQYF	TGTGCCAGCAGCTTGGTGCCCACCCCTAGCACAGATACGCAGTATTTT
TRBJ2-2	TRBV5-5	TRBD2	-	CASSFGDRLAGRDTGELFF	TGTGCCAGCAGCTTCGGGGACCGACTAGCGGGGAGAGACACCGGGGAGCTGTTTTTT
TRBJ1-6	TRBV5-1	TRBD1	-	CASSLATGDNSPLHF	TGCGCCAGCAGCTTGGCGACAGGGGATAATTCACCCCTCCACTTT
TRBJ2-2	TRBV12-5	TRBD1	few	CASGSGQGRTGELFF	TGTGCTAGTGGTTCTGGACAGGGTCGCACCGGGGAGCTGTTTTTT
TRBJ2-3	TRBV11-2	TRBD2	-	CASIRPQRGDTDTQYF	TGTGCCAGCATTCGACCCCAGCGGGGGGACACAGATACGCAGTATTTT
TRBJ2-7	TRBV4-1	-	-	CASSQTSSYEQYF	TGCGCCAGCAGCCAAACCAGCTCCTACGAGCAGTACTTC
TRBJ1-1	TRBV5-1	-	-	CASSSREGMNTEAFF	TGCGCCAGCAGCTCACGGGAGGGAATGAACACTGAAGCTTTCTTT
TRBJ1-6	TRBV27	-	-	CATEEGSNSPLHF	TGTGCCACCGAGGAGGGGTCCAATTCACCCCTCCACTTT
TRBJ1-2	TRBV5-1	-	-	CASSLVETGFGYTF	TGCGCCAGCAGCTTGGTAGAAACAGGGTTTGGCTACACCTTC
TRBJ1-5	TRBV28	-	-	CASSLRGRSNQPQHF	TGTGCCAGCAGTTTAAGGGGCCGGAGCAATCAGCCCCAGCATTTT
TRBJ1-6	TRBV5-4	TRBD1	few	CASSDWTGGDSPLHF	TGTGCCAGCAGCGATTGGACAGGGGGCGATTCACCCCTCCACTTT
TRBJ1-2	TRBV7-9	TRBD1	-	CASSLNFGQGARGYTF	TGTGCCAGCAGCTTGAATTTTGGACAGGGGGCTAGGGGCTACACCTTC
TRBJ2-7	TRBV15	TRBD1	-	CATSRTQFWTGGAPYEQYF	TGTGCCACCAGCAGAACCCAGTTCTGGACAGGGGGCGCACCCTACGAGCAGTACTTC
TRBJ1-3	TRBV7-2	-	-	CASSLVPSHSGNTIYF	TGTGCCAGCAGCTTAGTTCCTTCCCACTCTGGAAACACCATATATTTT
TRBJ1-5	TRBV10-3	TRBD1	-	CAISRTGSNQPQHF	TGTGCCATCAGTCGGACAGGGAGCAATCAGCCCCAGCATTTT
TRBJ2-6	TRBV5-1	-	-	CASSAVHSGANVLTF	TGCGCCAGCAGCGCCGTCCACTCTGGGGCCAACGTCCTGACTTTC
TRBJ2-7	TRBV11-1	-	-	CASSGRSWRGLSEQYF	TGTGCCAGCAGCGGCCGATCTTGGCGGGGGCTCTCCGAGCAGTACTTC
TRBJ2-7	TRBV11-2	-	-	CASSLFSGRSSYEQYF	TGTGCCAGCAGCTTGTTTAGCGGCAGGAGCTCCTACGAGCAGTACTTC
TRBJ2-3	TRBV27	TRBD1	-	CASSSSPGTAQYF	TGTGCCAGCAGTTCCTCCCCCGGGACAGCGCAGTATTTT
TRBJ2-2	TRBV10-1	TRBD1	once	CASSAGQGIGELFF	TGCGCCAGCAGTGCGGGACAGGGCATAGGGGAGCTGTTTTTT
TRBJ2-7	TRBV15	TRBD1	-	CATSRDMGQGNEQYF	TGTGCCACCAGCAGAGATATGGGACAGGGGAACGAGCAGTACTTC
TRBJ2-3	TRBV2	TRBD2	-	CASTRTSGDTQYF	TGTGCCAGCACAAGGACTAGCGGTGATACGCAGTATTTT
TRBJ2-3	TRBV6-1	TRBD1	-	CASSETGTGPDTQYF	TGTGCCAGCAGTGAAACCGGGACAGGGCCAGATACGCAGTATTTT
TRBJ2-5	TRBV13	TRBD2	once	CASSLGLATETQYF	TGTGCCAGCAGCTTAGGACTAGCGACGGAGACCCAGTACTTC
TRBJ1-2	TRBV10-2	-	few	CASSAGLTANYGYTF	TGCGCCAGCAGTGCCGGTCTGACAGCTAACTATGGCTACACCTTC
TRBJ1-2	TRBV7-9	TRBD1	-	CASSRDRGPGGYTF	TGTGCCAGCAGCCGGGACAGGGGGCCAGGTGGCTACACCTTC
TRBJ2-2	TRBV5-1	-	-	CASSYDGPGELFF	TGCGCCAGCAGCTACGATGGGCCCGGGGAGCTGTTTTTT
TRBJ1-3	TRBV5-1	TRBD1	-	CASSDGTASGNTIYF	TGCGCCAGCAGTGACGGGACAGCCTCTGGAAACACCATATATTTT